The source of this T cell receptor beta chain is a study of control samples from healthy donors and cancer patients. CDR1 SGHKS and CDR2 YYEKEE come from the germline V gene (reference sequence). With 5 bases removed from V and 4 bases from J, the gap between germline ends came to 15 bases. This CDR3 region has 14 residues. The assay was immunoSEQ multiplex PCR, and TCRdb's table has in-frame clones only and misses some. The table lists more than 85,000 clones, about 90% of them singletons. This chain links TRBV5-5 with TRBJ1-1; D might be TRBD1 (5 bases). The receptor comes from a woman aged 18-29 years in good health. The sequenced sample was blood. As DNA, the CDR3 is TGTGCCAGCAGGCCCGACGCTGGGGGCACTGAAGCTTTCTTT. Translated, it gives CASRPDAGGTEAFF.